The 29 T cell receptor beta chains reported below all come from one sample, sequenced in a study of blood T cell repertoires in COVID-19. Here immunoSEQ multiplex PCR was the method, and the copy in TCRdb shows in-frame clones only, minus some. The data contain about 180,000 clones, about 81% of them singletons. Sequencing was done on a sample of peripheral blood. The receptors come from a woman aged 80 or over with COVID-19, enrolled during active disease.

The chain links TRBV19 to TRBJ1-2; the D gene is possibly TRBD1 (6 bases). This CDR3 comprises 15 residues. CDR1 is LNHDA, CDR2 SQIVND, per germline (reference sequence). V lost 5 bases and J 8 bases, leaving 21 bases between the germline ends. The CDR3 here is CASSLGQQNPKGYTF. The DNA of the CDR3 is TGTGCCAGTAGTTTGGGACAACAGAACCCCAAGGGCTACACCTTC.

V usage is TRBV9 and J usage is TRBJ1-5; tentative D call: TRBD1 (6 bases). Germline V CDR1 and CDR2: SGDLS, YYNGEE. The CDR3 has 14 residues. Trimming removed 4 bases from V and 1 base from J, with 9 bases in between. CDR3 nucleotide sequence: TGTGCCAGCAGCAAGGGGGACAGCAATCAGCCCCAGCATTTT. Translating gives CASSKGDSNQPQHF.

V usage is TRBV5-1 and J usage is TRBJ2-1, with 8 bases matching TRBD1. The CDR3 is 14 amino acids. Looked up from germline, CDR1 is SGHRS and CDR2 is YFSETQ. V trimming: 1 base; J trimming: 7 bases; junction bases outside the gene matches: 4. The CDR3 DNA sequence: TGCGCCAGCAGCTTGTCAGGGGGCGGGAATGAGCAGTTCTTC. Amino acids: CASSLSGGGNEQFF. The full variable domain, its missing parts supplied by reference TRBV5-1 and TRBJ2-1, is KAGVTQTPRYLIKTRGQQVTLSCSPISGHRSVSWYQQTPGQGLQFLFEYFSETQRNKGNFPGRFSGRQFSNSRSEMNVSTLELGDSALYLCASSLSGGGNEQFFGPGTRLTVL.

The chain employs TRBV4-1 and TRBJ2-1; 8 bases match TRBD2. The CDR3 totals 15 residues. The V and J ends lost 1 base and 5 bases, in that order; junction bases with no gene match: 4. Germline V CDR1 and CDR2: MGHRA, YSYEKL. The CDR3 loop is CASSQVASGHNEQFF. Here the CDR3 DNA reads TGCGCCAGCAGCCAAGTGGCTAGCGGGCACAATGAGCAGTTCTTC.

The V gene is TRBV5-1, the J gene TRBJ1-4; D might be TRBD1 (6 bases). V was cut by 0 bases and J by 10 bases, with 13 bases left in between. This CDR3 region has 14 residues. Germline V CDR1 and CDR2: SGHRS, YFSETQ. CDR3 DNA sequence: TGCGCCAGCAGCTTGGAACCACAGGGTGCAAAACTGTTTTTT. This translates into CASSLEPQGAKLFF.

The genes are TRBV27 and TRBJ2-3, with D perhaps TRBD1 (6 bases). The CDR3 runs 16 residues. The V end was cut by 5 bases, the J end by 2 bases, with 17 bases between. Germline CDR1 MNHEY, CDR2 SMNVEV (reference sequence). In nucleotides, the CDR3 is TGTGCCAGCAGTATCCAGGGGTTCACGGACACAGATACGCAGTATTTT. Translated, it gives CASSIQGFTDTDTQYF.

The J gene is TRBJ2-7, the V gene TRBV28, with 7 bases matching TRBD1. This CDR3 region has 14 residues. Germline trimming cut 7 bases from V and 0 bases from J; bases unmatched to any gene: 6. Germline loops: CDR1 MDHEN, CDR2 SYDVKM. Written as DNA, the CDR3 is TGTGCCAGCATCCCGACAGGGACCTCCTACGAGCAGTACTTC. It codes for CASIPTGTSYEQYF.

This chain connects TRBV28 to TRBJ1-2, with TRBD1 as a possible D gene (5 bases). CDR1 and CDR2 (germline): MDHEN, SYDVKM. Deletions cut 5 bases from V and 2 bases from J, with 15 bases between. CDR3 length: 15 residues. CDR3 DNA: TGTGCCAGCAGTCGTACCCCGACAGCCAACTATGGCTACACCTTC. Protein: CASSRTPTANYGYTF.

The chain joins TRBV4-1 to TRBJ1-6; no firm D call. V was trimmed by 0 bases and J by 3 bases, leaving 6 bases between them. The CDR3 runs to 15 residues. Per the germline V gene, CDR1 is MGHRA and CDR2 is YSYEKL. CDR3 sequence (DNA): TGCGCCAGCAGCCAAGACGGGAACTATAATTCACCCCTCCACTTT. It translates to CASSQDGNYNSPLHF.

V usage is TRBV7-6 and J usage is TRBJ1-3; 10 positions agree with TRBD1. Trimming at V came to 3 bases and at J to 0 bases, leaving 8 bases not matched to a gene. Per the germline V gene, CDR1 is SGHVS and CDR2 is FNYEAQ. The CDR3 runs to 18 residues. As DNA, the CDR3 is TGTGCCAGCAGCTTCACGGAGGGGACAGGGGACTCTGGAAACACCATATATTTT. Amino acids: CASSFTEGTGDSGNTIYF.

This chain uses TRBV5-4 with TRBJ2-2, with 12 positions matching TRBD1. Germline values: CDR1 SGHNT, CDR2 YYREEE (reference sequence). V lost 4 bases, J lost 6 bases, and 7 bases stayed unmatched. There are 16 residues in the CDR3. The CDR3 sequence is CASSNPGQGAPGELFF. The CDR3 nucleotides are TGTGCCAGCAGCAACCCGGGACAGGGGGCCCCCGGGGAGCTGTTTTTT. Using reference TRBV5-4 and TRBJ2-2 for the parts outside the CDR3, the full variable domain is ETGVTQSPTHLIKTRGQQVTLRCSSQSGHNTVSWYQQALGQGPQFIFQYYREEENGRGNFPPRFSGLQFPNYSSELNVNALELDDSALYLCASSNPGQGAPGELFFGEGSRLTVL.

This chain joins TRBV6-2 or TRBV6-3 and TRBJ2-4, with TRBD2 identical over 7 bases. This CDR3 region has 15 residues. Per germline, CDR1 MNHEY and CDR2 SVGEGT. V was pared by 5 bases and J by 0 bases, with 4 bases of the junction left unmatched. For the CDR3, the DNA is TGTGCCAGCAGTCCGCGGGAGATAGCCAAAAACATTCAGTACTTC. It translates to CASSPREIAKNIQYF.

This chain joins TRBV11-3 and TRBJ2-1; 11 bases map to TRBD2. CDR3 length equals 17 residues. Per germline, CDR1 SGHNT and CDR2 YENEEA. V was clipped by 2 bases and J by 9 bases; unmatched bases: 12. DNA of the CDR3: TGTGCCAGCAGCTTATGGCCTAGCGGGGGGTCCCGCCGTGAGCAGTTCTTC. Its translation: CASSLWPSGGSRREQFF. Combining the CDR3 with reference TRBV11-3 and TRBJ2-1 gives the whole variable domain EAGVVQSPRYKIIEKKQPVAFWCNPISGHNTLYWYLQNLGQGPELLIRYENEEAVDDSQLPKDRFSAERLKGVDSTLKIQPAELGDSAVYLCASSLWPSGGSRREQFFGPGTRLTVL.

This chain joins TRBV3-1 (or the pseudogene TRBV3-2) and TRBJ1-5; 12 bases are a match to TRBD1. The CDR3 length is 14 residues. Trimming removed 2 bases from V and 10 bases from J; junction bases left unmatched: 3. Germline V gene lookup returns CDR1 LGHDT and CDR2 YNNKEL (reference sequence). As DNA, the CDR3 is TGTGCCAGCAGCCAATCGGGACAGGGGGCTCCCCAGCATTTT. Amino acids: CASSQSGQGAPQHF.

In this sample, this clone turned up once. The rearrangement links TRBV29-1 to TRBJ2-7; 8 bases map to TRBD2. With V trimmed by 6 bases and J by 0 bases, 10 bases remained unmatched. This CDR3 region has 15 residues. CDR1 is SQVTM and CDR2 is ANQGSEA in the germline V gene. The CDR3 DNA sequence: TGCAGCGTGAGAGAGGCGGGGGGTCCCTCCTACGAGCAGTACTTC. It codes for CSVREAGGPSYEQYF.

The chain carries TRBV4-2 and TRBJ1-1, with D hard to call. The CDR3 totals 15 residues. CDR1 and CDR2 from the germline V gene are LGHNA and YNFKEQ. Trimming shortened V by 0 bases and J by 1 base, and 9 bases separated the two germline ends. This CDR3 reads CASSQELRWNTEAFF. CDR3 coding DNA: TGTGCCAGCAGCCAAGAACTTCGGTGGAACACTGAAGCTTTCTTT.

This clone was observed at least ten times. J is TRBJ2-7 and V is TRBV27; the match to TRBD1 covers 7 bases. CDR3 length equals 13 residues. Germline CDR1 reads MNHEY; CDR2 reads SMNVEV (reference sequence). J lost 4 bases, V lost 4 bases, and 4 bases had no gene match. In nucleotides, the CDR3 is TGTGCCAGCAGTTCGGGACAGCCTTACGAGCAGTACTTC. Residues: CASSSGQPYEQYF.

V usage is TRBV7-9 and J usage is TRBJ2-4; the D gene is possibly TRBD2 (5 bases). Germline V gene sequence: CDR1 SEHNR, CDR2 FQNEAQ (reference sequence). The V end lost 3 bases, the J end lost 3 bases, and 6 bases lay between the germline ends. The CDR3 sequence is 13 residues long. CDR3 coding DNA: TGTGCCAGCAGCTTCAGCGGCAAAAACATTCAGTACTTC. It encodes CASSFSGKNIQYF.

The CDR3 here is CATSPGGGRAQNIQYF. The DNA of the CDR3 is TGTGCCACCAGTCCTGGGGGCGGGAGGGCCCAAAACATTCAGTACTTC. The chain couples TRBV24-1 to TRBJ2-4; TRBD2 matches at 9 bases. The length of the CDR3 is 16 residues. The V gene's germline CDR1 is KGHDR and CDR2 SFDVKD. The trim removed 6 bases at V and 5 bases at J, leaving 10 bases unmatched.

This clone appeared many times. V usage is TRBV5-1 and J usage is TRBJ2-5; D perhaps matches TRBD2 (5 bases). The CDR3 runs to 14 residues. Germline V gene sequence: CDR1 SGHRS, CDR2 YFSETQ. The V and J ends lost 4 bases and 5 bases respectively, with 15 bases between them. The CDR3 DNA sequence: TGCGCCAGCAGCACCCCGACAAGCGGCGAGACCCAGTACTTC. Translating gives CASSTPTSGETQYF.

This clone was observed a handful of times. The rearrangement joins TRBV28 to TRBJ2-7; 8 nucleotides align to TRBD1. The CDR3 covers 14 residues. Unmatched junction bases numbered 7, after V lost 2 bases and J lost 7 bases. From germline, CDR1 is MDHEN and CDR2 SYDVKM. CDR3 in DNA: TGTGCCAGCAGTTTAGGGGCAGGGGGCTATGAGCAGTACTTC. It yields the protein CASSLGAGGYEQYF.

The CDR3 loop is CASSPRTAVANEKLFF. Written as DNA, the CDR3 is TGCGCCAGCAGCCCCAGGACAGCAGTTGCTAATGAAAAACTGTTTTTT. The chain has TRBV4-1 and TRBJ1-4; the D gene is possibly TRBD1 (6 bases). This CDR3 is 16 amino acids long. CDR1 and CDR2 (germline): MGHRA, YSYEKL. The V gene lost 4 bases and the J gene lost 3 bases, with 15 bases spanning the gap.

The V and J genes are TRBV9 and TRBJ1-4, with 7 nucleotides matching TRBD1. V lost 5 bases to trimming and J lost 5 bases; unmatched junction nucleotides: 6. Germline values: CDR1 SGDLS, CDR2 YYNGEE. The CDR3 is 14 residues long. CDR3 DNA sequence: TGTGCCAGCAGTCTAGGGGGCAGAAATGAAAAACTGTTTTTT. Its translation: CASSLGGRNEKLFF.

This clone has just a few counts. J is TRBJ2-7 and V is TRBV4-1, with TRBD1 matching 7 bases. The CDR3 contains 13 residues. V was clipped by 5 bases and J by 4 bases; unmatched bases: 5. The germline V gene has CDR1 MGHRA and CDR2 YSYEKL. The CDR3, as DNA: TGCGCCAGCAGCGGGACAGTCAGTTACGAGCAGTACTTC. Its protein is CASSGTVSYEQYF.

The chain recombines TRBV21-1 with TRBJ1-3; TRBD1 reflects the table's D call only, with no check against the DNA. TRBV21-1 is a documented pseudogene. The CDR3 loop spans 18 amino acids. CDR3: CASTRKGGQRKPGNTIYF. CDR3 in DNA: TGTGCCAGCACCCGAAAGGGTGGACAGCGTAAGCCTGGAAACACCATATATTTT.

This clone has only one observation. This chain links TRBV11-2 with TRBJ2-2; TRBD1 agrees at 7 bases. Germline assignment: CDR1 SGHAT and CDR2 FQNNGV. The CDR3 consists of 18 residues. J lost 3 bases, V lost 5 bases, and 15 bases had no gene match. DNA of the CDR3: TGTGCCAGCAGCCCTCAACTAGGGGGCTCCCCTTACACCGGGGAGCTGTTTTTT. It yields the protein CASSPQLGGSPYTGELFF. Full variable domain (outside the CDR3, taken from reference TRBV11-2 and TRBJ2-2): EAGVAQSPRYKIIEKRQSVAFWCNPISGHATLYWYQQILGQGPKLLIQFQNNGVVDDSQLPKDRFSAERLKGVDSTLKIQPAKLEDSAVYLCASSPQLGGSPYTGELFFGEGSRLTVL.

The genes are TRBV3-1 (or the pseudogene TRBV3-2) and TRBJ2-7, with TRBD2 matching 11 bases. This CDR3 is 16 amino acids long. Unmatched junction bases numbered 6, after V lost 1 base and J lost 4 bases. The germline CDR1 and CDR2 sequences are LGHDT and YNNKEL (reference sequence). The CDR3 nucleotides are TGTGCCAGCAGCCAAGGGCTTAGCGGGGGGGGGTACGAGCAGTACTTC. Translating it yields CASSQGLSGGGYEQYF.

This clone was seen a single time. The chain links TRBV7-2 to TRBJ1-5; 7 bases map to TRBD1. Germline-derived CDR1 and CDR2 are SGHTA and FQGNSA. V shed 4 bases and J 2 bases; nucleotides not matched to a gene: 2. The CDR3 length is 14 residues. CDR3 sequence reads: CASSYGTGNQPQHF. In nucleotides, the CDR3 is TGTGCCAGCAGCTACGGGACAGGCAATCAGCCCCAGCATTTT.

The CDR3 is CASSVEGVANEKLFF. In nucleotides, the CDR3 is TGTGCCAGCAGTGTGGAAGGGGTGGCTAATGAAAAACTGTTTTTT. This sequence joins TRBV5-6 and TRBJ1-4; D perhaps matches TRBD1 (5 bases). CDR1 is SGHDT and CDR2 is YYEEEE in the germline V gene. Trimming removed 5 bases from V and 3 bases from J, with 14 bases in between. This CDR3 has 15 residues.